The 27 T cell receptor beta chains below come from one sample, sequenced in a study of T cell responses to AZD1222 COVID-19 vaccine. Profiling relied on immunoSEQ multiplex PCR, and the TCRdb table lists in-frame clones only, not all of them. Altogether about 78,000 clones are present, around 87% being singletons, with the ten largest covering roughly a quarter. The sample in question was peripheral blood, obtained on day 0 of AZD1222 vaccination. These TCRs come from an adult in good health.

This rearrangement joins TRBV7-9 to TRBJ2-7; 7 nucleotides match TRBD2. The germline V gene has CDR1 SEHNR and CDR2 FQNEAQ (reference sequence). J gave up 3 bases and V 2 bases, and 13 bases lay outside the gene matches. This CDR3 comprises 17 residues. CDR3 loop: CASSLQTAGADGYEQYF. The CDR3 nucleotides read TGTGCCAGCAGCTTACAGACGGCGGGAGCGGATGGCTACGAGCAGTACTTC.

The chain is built from TRBV7-2 and TRBJ1-5; D is possibly TRBD1 (6 bases). V lost 4 bases, J lost 3 bases, and 10 bases lay in between. Germline CDR1 reads SGHTA; CDR2 reads FQGNSA. The CDR3 totals 14 residues. This CDR3 is CASSSTGPNQPQHF. The CDR3 nucleotides are TGTGCCAGCAGCTCGACAGGTCCCAATCAGCCCCAGCATTTT. Complete variable domain (other parts from reference TRBV7-2 and TRBJ1-5): GAGVSQSPSNKVTEKGKDVELRCDPISGHTALYWYRQSLGQGLEFLIYFQGNSAPDKSGLPSDRFSAERTGGSVSTLTIQRTQQEDSAVYLCASSSTGPNQPQHFGDGTRLSIL.

This chain joins TRBV9 and TRBJ1-2; the D is unclear. The CDR3 contains 13 residues. Germline V gene sequence: CDR1 SGDLS, CDR2 YYNGEE. Between the trimmed V and J ends, which lost 3 bases and 5 bases, there was a span of 11 bases. The CDR3 reads CASSASPFYGYTF. DNA for the CDR3: TGTGCCAGCAGCGCAAGCCCCTTTTATGGCTACACCTTC. Supplemented by reference TRBV9 and TRBJ1-2, the full variable domain reads DSGVTQTPKHLITATGQRVTLRCSPRSGDLSVYWYQQSLDQGLQFLIQYYNGEERAKGNILERFSAQQFPDLHSELNLSSLELGDSALYFCASSASPFYGYTFGSGTRLTVV.

In DNA, the CDR3 is TGTGCCAGCAGTTCTTACCCCGGACAGGGGGCTCGTGGCTACACCTTC. Amino acid sequence: CASSSYPGQGARGYTF. This chain joins TRBV28 and TRBJ1-2; 11 bases map to TRBD1. Germline CDR1 and CDR2: MDHEN and SYDVKM. This CDR3 has 16 residues. V was clipped by 4 bases and J by 7 bases; unmatched bases: 11.

CDR3 loop: CASSGRTGGRDTQYF. The CDR3 nucleotides read TGTGCCAGCAGCGGGAGGACAGGGGGAAGGGATACGCAGTATTTT. This chain joins TRBV7-3 and TRBJ2-3; TRBD1 aligns across 10 bases. CDR3 length equals 15 residues. Per germline, CDR1 SGHTA and CDR2 FQGTGA. Trimming took 5 bases from V and 6 from J; bases not matched to a gene: 8.

The count of this clone is one. J is TRBJ2-3 and V is TRBV9; possibly TRBD1 for D (6 bases). The CDR3 has 14 amino acids. The germline V gene has CDR1 SGDLS and CDR2 YYNGEE. Trimming pared 4 bases from V and 1 base from J, leaving 10 bases between. CDR3 region: CASSSRQGTDTQYF. The CDR3 region has the DNA TGTGCCAGCAGCTCGCGACAGGGCACAGATACGCAGTATTTT.

The chain carries TRBV7-8 and TRBJ2-1; D gene uncertain. V dropped 7 bases and J dropped 0 bases, with 16 bases sitting between them. The germline V gene encodes CDR1 SGHVS and CDR2 FQNEAQ. CDR3 length: 16 residues. The CDR3, as DNA: TGTGCCAGCACCCTAGAGATGGTGAGCTCCTACAATGAGCAGTTCTTC. Translation: CASTLEMVSSYNEQFF. The variable domain in full, with the rest retrieved from reference TRBV7-8 and TRBJ2-1, is GAGVSQSPRYKVAKRGQDVALRCDPISGHVSLFWYQQALGQGPEFLTYFQNEAQLDKSGLPSDRFFAERPEGSVSTLKIQRTQQEDSAVYLCASTLEMVSSYNEQFFGPGTRLTVL.

V is TRBV29-1 and J is TRBJ2-5, with 7 bases aligning to TRBD2. The V gene's germline CDR1 is SQVTM and CDR2 ANQGSEA. The CDR3 loop spans 16 amino acids. V dropped 3 bases and J dropped 1; count of bases not matched to a gene: 11. The CDR3 sequence: CSVEAGVHLLQETQYF. The CDR3 nucleotides read TGCAGCGTTGAGGCGGGAGTGCACCTCCTCCAAGAGACCCAGTACTTC.

The rearrangement uses TRBV7-9 and TRBJ2-3; TRBD2 agrees at 9 bases. Germline-derived CDR1 and CDR2 are SEHNR and FQNEAQ (reference sequence). The CDR3 totals 15 residues. The V segment lost 5 bases and the J segment 4 bases; nucleotides outside the gene matches: 7. CDR3 region: CASSRRGGSADTQYF. Written as DNA, the CDR3 is TGTGCCAGCAGCCGGCGGGGGGGATCAGCAGATACGCAGTATTTT.

CDR3 nucleotides: TGCGCCAGCAGCACCGGGACAATGAACACTGAAGCTTTCTTT. It is translated as CASSTGTMNTEAFF. The chain joins TRBV5-1 to TRBJ1-1; D might be TRBD1 (6 bases). Germline-derived CDR1 and CDR2 are SGHRS and YFSETQ. The germline V and J ends were trimmed by 4 bases and 0 bases, with 10 bases remaining between them. CDR3 length: 14 amino acids.

V is TRBV2 and J is TRBJ2-7, with unresolved D. The CDR3 consists of 13 residues. V dropped 5 bases and J dropped 6 bases, with 14 bases sitting between them. Germline CDR1 is SNHLY and CDR2 is FYNNEI. CDR3 nucleotides: TGTGCCAGCAGTAGAAACCTGGAGTCCGAGCAGTACTTC. Translation: CASSRNLESEQYF.

There are a few counts of this clone. The chain recombines TRBV9 with TRBJ1-4; D uncertain. Germline V gene lookup returns CDR1 SGDLS and CDR2 YYNGEE. CDR3 length: 16 amino acids. The V end lost 7 bases, the J end lost 0 bases, and 16 bases lay between the germline ends. The CDR3 DNA reads as TGTGCCAGCTCCCCGGCCTATAGGGCAACTAATGAAAAACTGTTTTTT. Its translation: CASSPAYRATNEKLFF.

This sequence joins TRBV5-1 and TRBJ1-5; D unclear. V was shortened by 0 bases and J by 4 bases, with 8 bases between the two germline ends. This CDR3 has 14 amino acids. Germline CDR1 is SGHRS and CDR2 is YFSETQ. The DNA for the CDR3 is TGCGCCAGCAGCTTGGTGGGTGAAAATCAGCCCCAGCATTTT. It is translated as CASSLVGENQPQHF.

This chain uses TRBV29-1 with TRBJ2-2; D is unresolved. V was clipped by 8 bases and J by 2 bases, with 18 bases between them. The CDR3 is 15 residues long. The germline V gene has CDR1 SQVTM and CDR2 ANQGSEA. CDR3 bases: TGCAGCCCCTACCATGAAGCCGTTAACACCGGGGAGCTGTTTTTT. Translating gives CSPYHEAVNTGELFF.

This rearrangement joins TRBV11-2 to TRBJ1-3; D is unresolved. Between the trimmed V and J ends, which lost 3 bases and 4 bases, there was a span of 4 bases. From germline, CDR1 is SGHAT and CDR2 FQNNGV. The CDR3 is 12 amino acids. For the CDR3, the DNA is TGTGCCAGCAGCTTCGACGGAAACACCATATATTTT. Translated: CASSFDGNTIYF.

This chain joins TRBV11-3 and TRBJ2-1; 9 nucleotides align to TRBD2. The CDR3 totals 15 residues. Germline-derived CDR1 and CDR2 are SGHNT and YENEEA. Unmatched junction bases numbered 8, after V lost 2 bases and J lost 9 bases. Written as DNA, the CDR3 is TGTGCCAGCAGCTTATCTGGCGGGAGGGCCGGTGAGCAGTTCTTC. This encodes CASSLSGGRAGEQFF.

The table lists this clone with a few counts. V is TRBV3-1 (or the pseudogene TRBV3-2) and J is TRBJ1-2; 9 nucleotides match TRBD1. The CDR3 contains 15 residues. V lost 0 bases and J lost 6; bases outside the gene matches: 5. CDR1 is LGHDT and CDR2 is YNNKEL in the germline V gene (reference sequence). The CDR3 region is CASSQDRQGVNGYTF. In DNA form, the CDR3 reads TGTGCCAGCAGCCAAGACCGACAGGGGGTTAATGGCTACACCTTC.

This clone came up once. The chain links TRBV27 to TRBJ1-5, with 8 bases identical to TRBD1. The CDR3 is made up of 14 amino acids. Germline trimming cut 5 bases from V and 5 bases from J; bases unmatched to any gene: 5. Germline V gene data show CDR1 as MNHEY and CDR2 as SMNVEV (reference sequence). In nucleotides, the CDR3 is TGTGCCAGCAGTGGGACAGGTCGGGATCAGCCCCAGCATTTT. Protein: CASSGTGRDQPQHF.

V and J are TRBV11-3 and TRBJ1-1, with D uncertain. CDR1 and CDR2 (germline): SGHNT, YENEEA. Deletions cut 5 bases from V and 4 bases from J, with 11 bases between. CDR3 size: 13 residues. The CDR3 sequence is CASSQMAGTEAFF. DNA for the CDR3: TGTGCCAGCAGCCAGATGGCGGGCACTGAAGCTTTCTTT. The full variable domain, with the rest looked up from reference TRBV11-3 and TRBJ1-1, is EAGVVQSPRYKIIEKKQPVAFWCNPISGHNTLYWYLQNLGQGPELLIRYENEEAVDDSQLPKDRFSAERLKGVDSTLKIQPAELGDSAVYLCASSQMAGTEAFFGQGTRLTVV.

CDR3 sequence: CASSPESYNEQFF. The CDR3 bases are TGTGCCAGCTCACCAGAATCCTACAATGAGCAGTTCTTC. The chain recombines TRBV18 with TRBJ2-1; D uncertain. The length of the CDR3 is 13 residues. The germline gives CDR1 KGHSH, CDR2 LQKENI. V was trimmed by 2 bases and J by 1 base, leaving 3 bases between them.

The chain carries TRBV25-1 and TRBJ1-1; maybe TRBD1 (6 bases). The V end was cut by 3 bases, the J end by 8 bases, with 13 bases between. Germline CDR1 and CDR2: MGHDK and SYGVNS. The CDR3 consists of 13 residues. CDR3 DNA sequence: TGTGCCAGCAGTGACGACAGGACCAGGGAAGCTTTCTTT. It is translated as CASSDDRTREAFF.

The table lists this clone with a count of one. The rearrangement uses TRBV6-5 and TRBJ2-7; TRBD2 might be the D (6 bases). Trimming cost V 6 bases and J 3 bases, with 15 bases left between them. CDR1 and CDR2 from the germline V gene are MNHEY and SVGAGI. This CDR3 is 14 amino acids long. The CDR3 bases are TGTGCCAGCAGCCAACCTAGCGACGACTACGAGCAGTACTTC. Translating it yields CASSQPSDDYEQYF.

The rearrangement joins TRBV7-3 to TRBJ1-3; D is unresolved. The CDR3 sequence is 16 residues long. Germline values: CDR1 SGHTA, CDR2 FQGTGA. V was pared by 5 bases and J by 0 bases, with 14 bases between. The CDR3 reads CASSPHGQSSGNTIYF. CDR3 sequence (DNA): TGTGCCAGCAGCCCCCACGGGCAGAGCTCTGGAAACACCATATATTTT. Full variable domain (remainder filled in from reference TRBV7-3 and TRBJ1-3): GAGVSQTPSNKVTEKGKYVELRCDPISGHTALYWYRQSLGQGPEFLIYFQGTGAADDSGLPNDRFFAVRPEGSVSTLKIQRTERGDSAVYLCASSPHGQSSGNTIYFGEGSWLTVV.

The CDR3 DNA is TGCGCCAGCAGCCAAGGTTCCAGGGCCATTGGATCACCCCTCCACTTT. Its protein is CASSQGSRAIGSPLHF. This chain links TRBV4-1 with TRBJ1-6; D may be TRBD1 (5 bases). Germline loops: CDR1 MGHRA, CDR2 YSYEKL. CDR3 size: 16 residues. V gave up 1 base and J gave up 10 bases, with 17 bases separating them.

This clone came up a few times. This chain joins TRBV27 and TRBJ1-2, with 11 positions matching TRBD1. The germline V gene encodes CDR1 MNHEY and CDR2 SMNVEV (reference sequence). CDR3 length equals 15 residues. Germline trimming cut 4 bases from V and 3 bases from J; bases unmatched to any gene: 4. The CDR3 is CASSSRTGGYYGYTF. The CDR3 DNA reads TGTGCCAGCAGTTCCCGGACAGGGGGCTACTATGGCTACACCTTC.

The genes are TRBV11-3 and TRBJ1-6; D is unclear. Trimming pared 5 bases from V and 6 bases from J, leaving 14 bases between. CDR1 is SGHNT, CDR2 YENEEA, per germline. The CDR3 length is 15 residues. The CDR3 is CASSPTTETNSPLHF. CDR3 DNA sequence: TGTGCCAGCAGCCCTACGACGGAGACTAATTCACCCCTCCACTTT.

CDR3 region: CASRNNQVAYEQFF. The CDR3 coding sequence is TGTGCCAGCAGAAATAATCAGGTAGCCTATGAGCAGTTCTTC. The V and J genes are TRBV11-2 and TRBJ2-1, with D unresolved. The CDR3 covers 14 residues. V was cut by 6 bases and J by 8 bases, with 17 bases left in between. Germline lookup yields CDR1 SGHAT and CDR2 FQNNGV.